Below are 14 T cell receptor beta chains sequenced from a single sample in a study of CD8 T cells in Susac syndrome. RNA in amounts of roughly 0.5 to 1 ug was reverse transcribed with random hexamers. In TCRdb, the immunoSEQ multiplex PCR reads were re-called with MiXCR into one record per CDR3 protein. This sample has 150,000 or so distinct CDR3 sequences, with 90% to 95% found just once. Sequences were obtained from CD4+ T cells from PBMCs. The receptors were sampled from a human donor in good health.

The chain uses TRBV11-2 and TRBJ2-5; TRBD2 matches at 8 bases. The CDR3 extends over 15 amino acids. Germline CDR1 reads SGHAT; CDR2 reads FQNNGV. The V segment lost 5 bases and the J segment 7 bases; nucleotides outside the gene matches: 12. The CDR3: CASSTNGGGLGTQYF. The CDR3 DNA follows: TGTGCCAGCAGCACTAACGGCGGGGGGCTAGGGACCCAGTACTTC.

This clonotype was observed once. The rearrangement uses TRBV30 and TRBJ2-5; TRBD2 agrees at 10 bases. This CDR3 is 13 amino acids long. Unmatched junction bases numbered 5, after V lost 5 bases and J lost 5 bases. Germline CDR1 reads GTSNPN; CDR2 reads SVGIG (reference sequence). CDR3: CAWGLAGAETQYF. The CDR3, as DNA: TGTGCCTGGGGTCTAGCGGGGGCTGAGACCCAGTACTTC.

The chain carries TRBV29-1 and TRBJ2-3; 8 bases match TRBD1. Germline assignment: CDR1 SQVTM and CDR2 ANQGSEA. V lost 8 bases and J lost 3; bases outside the gene matches: 4. The CDR3 is 12 amino acids. CDR3: CSTRQGTDTQYF. Here the CDR3 DNA reads TGCAGCACCAGACAGGGGACAGATACGCAGTATTTT.

The chain combines TRBV14 with TRBJ2-5, with 8 bases that match TRBD1. This CDR3 comprises 13 residues. The germline V gene has CDR1 SGHDN and CDR2 FVKESK. The V segment lost 4 bases and the J segment 5 bases; nucleotides outside the gene matches: 3. The CDR3 protein is CASSLNRGETQYF. The CDR3 coding sequence is TGTGCCAGCAGCCTAAACAGGGGGGAGACCCAGTACTTC.

The chain couples TRBV29-1 to TRBJ2-3; 7 bases are shared with TRBD1. V shed 4 bases, J shed 7 bases, and the junction held 5 bases outside the gene matches. The germline V gene has CDR1 SQVTM and CDR2 ANQGSEA. CDR3 length: 12 residues. DNA for the CDR3: TGCAGCGTTGCGCCGGGACAGAATACGCAGTATTTT. Translated: CSVAPGQNTQYF.

This clonotype came up once. V is TRBV30 and J is TRBJ1-2, with D tentatively TRBD1 (6 bases). Trimming shortened V by 0 bases and J by 8 bases, and 13 bases separated the two germline ends. CDR1 is GTSNPN and CDR2 is SVGIG in the germline V gene (reference sequence). The CDR3 runs to 13 residues. The CDR3, as DNA: TGTGCCTGGAGTGTTGGCAGGGGTCGCGGCTACACCTTC. It is translated as CAWSVGRGRGYTF.

The chain is built from TRBV29-1 and TRBJ1-1, with a weak D call TRBD1 (5 bases). CDR1 is SQVTM and CDR2 is ANQGSEA in the germline V gene. The CDR3 runs to 13 residues. In DNA form, the CDR3 reads TGCAGAGCCCAGGGCAGATTGAGTACTGAAGCTTTCTTT. Translation gives CRAQGRLSTEAFF.

The chain carries TRBV30 and TRBJ1-2; D may be TRBD1 (5 bases). CDR1 GTSNPN and CDR2 SVGIG come from the germline V gene (reference sequence). The V and J ends lost 0 bases and 6 bases respectively, with 17 bases between them. The length of the CDR3 is 15 residues. CDR3 in DNA: TGTGCCTGGAGTGTAGGGTCCGTCAGGGTAGATGGCTACACCTTC. It encodes CAWSVGSVRVDGYTF.

V gene TRBV12-3 or TRBV12-4 combines with J gene TRBJ2-5; D unresolved. Between the trimmed V and J ends, which lost 6 bases and 5 bases, there was a span of 13 bases. The CDR3 contains 13 residues. In nucleotides, the CDR3 is TGTGCCAGCAGCGCCGTGCGTGGGGAGACCCAGTACTTC. Its protein is CASSAVRGETQYF.

This chain links TRBV20-1 with TRBJ2-1; 13 bases match TRBD2. The CDR3 length is 18 residues. The V segment lost 0 bases and the J segment 10 bases; nucleotides outside the gene matches: 15. Germline V CDR1 and CDR2: DFQATT, SNEGSKA (reference sequence). For the CDR3, the DNA is TGCAGTGCTAGAGATCGGGGGACTAGCGGGGCCTATCGTGGAGAGCAGTTCTTC. Its protein is CSARDRGTSGAYRGEQFF.

Here the CDR3 DNA reads TGCGCCAGCAGCTCCCCGGGGGATACGCAGTATTTT. It encodes CASSSPGDTQYF. The rearrangement uses TRBV5-1 and TRBJ2-3, with a tentative D call TRBD2 (5 bases). V lost 3 bases and J lost 6, with 8 bases in between. The CDR3 sequence is 12 residues long. From germline, CDR1 is SGHRS and CDR2 YFSETQ.

This chain uses TRBV20-1 with TRBJ1-6; D uncertain. This CDR3 has 13 amino acids. Trimming shortened V by 5 bases and J by 6 bases, and 11 bases separated the two germline ends. CDR1 and CDR2 (germline): DFQATT, SNEGSKA (reference sequence). CDR3 residues: CSALPTFNSPLHF. CDR3 DNA sequence: TGCAGTGCTCTACCGACCTTTAATTCACCCCTCCACTTT.

The gene calls are TRBV7-2 and TRBJ2-2; the D is unclear. The CDR3 length is 12 residues. Trimming removed 5 bases from V and 7 bases from J, with 8 bases in between. Germline V gene lookup returns CDR1 SGHTA and CDR2 FQGNSA. The CDR3 DNA follows: TGTGCCAGCAGCGTTTCCCTCGGGGAGCTGTTTTTT. It encodes CASSVSLGELFF.

This chain uses TRBV30 with TRBJ2-3, with 8 bases aligning to TRBD2. Germline V gene sequence: CDR1 GTSNPN, CDR2 SVGIG (reference sequence). The CDR3 consists of 14 residues. Losses at the gene ends were 2 bases for V and 1 base for J; bases not matched to a gene: 2. CDR3 bases: TGTGCCTGGAGTTGGCGGGGGGGCACAGATACGCAGTATTTT. This translates into CAWSWRGGTDTQYF.